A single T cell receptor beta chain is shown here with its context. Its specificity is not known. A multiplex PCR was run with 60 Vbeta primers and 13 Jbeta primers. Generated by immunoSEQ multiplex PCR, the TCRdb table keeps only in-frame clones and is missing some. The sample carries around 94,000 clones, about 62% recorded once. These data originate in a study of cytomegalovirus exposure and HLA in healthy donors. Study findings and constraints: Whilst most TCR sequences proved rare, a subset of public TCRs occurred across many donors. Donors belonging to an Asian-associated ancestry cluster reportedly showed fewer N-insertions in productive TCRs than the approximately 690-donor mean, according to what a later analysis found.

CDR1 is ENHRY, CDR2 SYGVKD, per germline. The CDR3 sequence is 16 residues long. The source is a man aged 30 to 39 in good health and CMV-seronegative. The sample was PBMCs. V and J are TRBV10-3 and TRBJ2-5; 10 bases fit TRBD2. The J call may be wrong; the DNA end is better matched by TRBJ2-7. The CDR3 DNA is TGTGCCATCAGTGCAGGGGTAGCGGGAGGTCAGTACGAGCAGTACTTC. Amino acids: CAISAGVAGGQYEQYF.